A selection of T cell receptor beta chains follows, all from one sample in a study of control samples from healthy donors and cancer patients. Using immunoSEQ multiplex PCR, the repertoire was profiled, and TCRdb retains in-frame clones only, with some absent. The table records about 44,000 clones, 70% to 75% of them present only once. The material sequenced was formalin-fixed, paraffin-embedded tissue. The receptors were gathered from a male donor with melanoma. Both conserved end residues are part of each CDR3. A D gene is named only where the DNA matches it firmly. Size is omitted from some rows. Given values are once, few, many or a class for expanded clones.

clone size: .; V gene: TRBV7-3; J gene: TRBJ2-6; CDR3 length: 18; D gene: TRBD1; CDR3 protein: CASSYGQGSPSGANVLTF; CDR3 DNA: TGTGCCAGCAGCTACGGACAGGGAAGCCCCTCTGGGGCCAACGTCCTGACTTTC
clone size: .; V gene: TRBV19; J gene: TRBJ1-2; CDR3 length: 12; D gene: .; CDR3 protein: CASSIKGYGYTF; CDR3 DNA: TGTGCCAGTAGTATAAAGGGTTATGGCTACACCTTC
clone size: once; V gene: TRBV21-1; J gene: TRBJ2-2; CDR3 length: 17; D gene: .; CDR3 protein: CASSDLGLAGGGGELFF; CDR3 DNA: TGTGCCAGCAGCGACCTGGGACTAGCGGGAGGAGGTGGGGAGCTGTTTTTT
clone size: .; V gene: TRBV7-9; J gene: TRBJ1-2; CDR3 length: 15; D gene: TRBD1; CDR3 protein: CASSLTGTGEGGYTF; CDR3 DNA: TGTGCTAGCAGCTTAACCGGGACAGGGGAGGGTGGCTACACCTTC
clone size: .; V gene: TRBV6-5; J gene: TRBJ1-1; CDR3 length: 13; D gene: TRBD1; CDR3 protein: CASSSTGWAEAFF; CDR3 DNA: TGTGCCAGCAGTTCGACAGGGTGGGCTGAAGCTTTCTTT
clone size: .; V gene: TRBV3-1/TRBV3-2; J gene: TRBJ2-3; CDR3 length: 16; D gene: TRBD2; CDR3 protein: CASSQGGTSARYTQYF; CDR3 DNA: TGTGCCAGCAGCCAAGGAGGGACTAGTGCGCGGTATACGCAGTATTTT
clone size: .; V gene: TRBV18; J gene: TRBJ2-7; CDR3 length: 14; D gene: TRBD1; CDR3 protein: CASSPQTGFGEQYF; CDR3 DNA: TGTGCCAGCTCACCACAGACAGGGTTTGGCGAGCAGTACTTC
clone size: .; V gene: TRBV30; J gene: TRBJ2-2; CDR3 length: 11; D gene: .; CDR3 protein: CAWRGTGELFF; CDR3 DNA: TGTGCCTGGCGGGGGACCGGGGAGCTGTTTTTT
clone size: few; V gene: TRBV9; J gene: TRBJ2-5; CDR3 length: 14; D gene: .; CDR3 protein: CASSVASGGLTQYF; CDR3 DNA: TGTGCCAGCAGCGTAGCAAGTGGAGGGTTAACCCAGTACTTC
clone size: .; V gene: TRBV6-6; J gene: TRBJ2-7; CDR3 length: 12; D gene: TRBD1; CDR3 protein: CASRIQGYEQYF; CDR3 DNA: TGTGCCAGCAGGATACAGGGGTACGAGCAGTACTTC
clone size: .; V gene: TRBV7-6; J gene: TRBJ2-3; CDR3 length: 14; D gene: TRBD2; CDR3 protein: CASRTGGSTDTQYF; CDR3 DNA: TGTGCCAGCAGGACCGGGGGGTCCACAGATACGCAGTATTTT
clone size: once; V gene: TRBV11-2; J gene: TRBJ2-1; CDR3 length: 15; D gene: TRBD1; CDR3 protein: CASSLIRTGRNEQFF; CDR3 DNA: TGTGCCAGCAGCTTAATAAGGACAGGCAGAAATGAGCAGTTCTTC
clone size: once; V gene: TRBV10-1; J gene: TRBJ2-3; CDR3 length: 17; D gene: .; CDR3 protein: CASNESTGVRSSDTQYF; CDR3 DNA: TGCGCCAGCAATGAGTCGACGGGGGTGAGAAGTTCGGATACGCAGTATTTT
clone size: .; V gene: TRBV7-8; J gene: TRBJ2-7; CDR3 length: 16; D gene: TRBD2; CDR3 protein: CASSLYASGRFYEQYF; CDR3 DNA: TGTGCCAGCAGCTTATATGCTAGCGGGAGATTCTACGAGCAGTACTTC
clone size: few; V gene: TRBV29-1; J gene: TRBJ2-3; CDR3 length: 12; D gene: .; CDR3 protein: CSVESPTDTQYF; CDR3 DNA: TGCAGCGTTGAATCCCCCACAGATACGCAGTATTTT
clone size: .; V gene: TRBV6-5; J gene: TRBJ2-7; CDR3 length: 14; D gene: .; CDR3 protein: CASTVRHGRDEQYF; CDR3 DNA: TGTGCCAGCACCGTACGACACGGTAGGGACGAGCAGTACTTC
clone size: .; V gene: TRBV28; J gene: TRBJ2-7; CDR3 length: 13; D gene: .; CDR3 protein: CASTRLERYEQYF; CDR3 DNA: TGTGCCAGCACCCGTCTGGAGAGGTACGAGCAGTACTTC
clone size: .; V gene: TRBV7-3; J gene: TRBJ2-7; CDR3 length: 10; D gene: .; CDR3 protein: CASTPREQYF; CDR3 DNA: TGTGCCAGCACCCCGAGGGAGCAGTACTTC
clone size: many; V gene: TRBV2; J gene: TRBJ2-7; CDR3 length: 14; D gene: TRBD1; CDR3 protein: CASSPRTGGGEQYF; CDR3 DNA: TGTGCCAGCAGCCCCCGGACAGGGGGAGGTGAGCAGTACTTC
clone size: .; V gene: TRBV6-5; J gene: TRBJ2-7; CDR3 length: 15; D gene: TRBD1; CDR3 protein: CASSSPTGGKDEQYF; CDR3 DNA: TGTGCCAGCAGTTCCCCGACAGGGGGCAAGGACGAGCAGTACTTC
clone size: .; V gene: TRBV28; J gene: TRBJ1-5; CDR3 length: 14; D gene: TRBD1; CDR3 protein: CASSLGQGHQPQHF; CDR3 DNA: TGTGCCAGCAGTTTAGGACAGGGCCATCAGCCCCAGCATTTT
clone size: .; V gene: TRBV7-3; J gene: TRBJ2-1; CDR3 length: 15; D gene: .; CDR3 protein: CASSPEAPLYNEQFF; CDR3 DNA: TGTGCCAGCAGCCCGGAGGCACCACTGTACAATGAGCAGTTCTTC
clone size: .; V gene: TRBV30; J gene: TRBJ1-5; CDR3 length: 14; D gene: .; CDR3 protein: CAWSDDTSLQPQHF; CDR3 DNA: TGTGCCTGGAGTGACGACACTTCGTTGCAGCCCCAGCATTTT
clone size: .; V gene: TRBV27; J gene: TRBJ2-2; CDR3 length: 13; D gene: .; CDR3 protein: CASSFEKAGELFF; CDR3 DNA: TGTGCCAGCAGTTTCGAGAAAGCCGGGGAGCTGTTTTTT
clone size: .; V gene: TRBV15; J gene: TRBJ2-7; CDR3 length: 14; D gene: TRBD2; CDR3 protein: CATSRDVAGYEQYF; CDR3 DNA: TGTGCCACCAGTAGAGATGTAGCGGGGTACGAGCAGTACTTC
clone size: .; V gene: TRBV28; J gene: TRBJ1-5; CDR3 length: 12; D gene: .; CDR3 protein: CASSLMNQPQHF; CDR3 DNA: TGTGCCAGCAGTTTAATGAATCAGCCCCAGCATTTT
clone size: .; V gene: TRBV5-1; J gene: TRBJ2-1; CDR3 length: 16; D gene: TRBD1; CDR3 protein: CASSTGQGSSYNEQFF; CDR3 DNA: TGCGCCAGCAGCACCGGACAGGGTAGCTCCTACAATGAGCAGTTCTTC
clone size: .; V gene: TRBV20-1; J gene: TRBJ2-7; CDR3 length: 11; D gene: .; CDR3 protein: CSASRAYEQYF; CDR3 DNA: TGCAGTGCTAGTAGAGCCTACGAACAGTACTTC
clone size: few; V gene: TRBV2; J gene: TRBJ2-7; CDR3 length: 13; D gene: TRBD1; CDR3 protein: CATAGGPSYEQYF; CDR3 DNA: TGTGCCACCGCAGGGGGACCCTCCTACGAGCAGTACTTC
clone size: once; V gene: TRBV12-2; J gene: TRBJ2-4; CDR3 length: 15; D gene: .; CDR3 protein: CASRLVGGPKNIQYF; CDR3 DNA: TGTGCAAGTCGCTTAGTCGGGGGCCCCAAAAACATTCAGTACTTC
clone size: .; V gene: TRBV14; J gene: TRBJ2-1; CDR3 length: 16; D gene: TRBD2; CDR3 protein: CASSLLGGSSYNEQFF; CDR3 DNA: TGTGCCAGCAGCCTTTTGGGCGGGAGCTCCTACAATGAGCAGTTCTTC
clone size: .; V gene: TRBV19; J gene: TRBJ1-5; CDR3 length: 14; D gene: TRBD1; CDR3 protein: CASSTGQGRQPQHF; CDR3 DNA: TGTGCCAGTAGTACGGGACAGGGAAGACAGCCCCAGCATTTT
clone size: few; V gene: TRBV18; J gene: TRBJ2-5; CDR3 length: 20; D gene: .; CDR3 protein: CASSPREAVFWVPKEETQYF; CDR3 DNA: TGTGCCAGCTCACCAAGGGAGGCCGTATTTTGGGTTCCGAAAGAAGAGACCCAGTACTTC
clone size: few; V gene: TRBV9; J gene: TRBJ2-3; CDR3 length: 13; D gene: .; CDR3 protein: CASNSGSTDTQYF; CDR3 DNA: TGTGCCAGCAACAGCGGTTCCACAGATACGCAGTATTTT
clone size: .; V gene: TRBV28; J gene: TRBJ2-1; CDR3 length: 16; D gene: TRBD2; CDR3 protein: CASTLGLAGVRYEQFF; CDR3 DNA: TGTGCCAGCACCTTGGGACTAGCGGGAGTCCGCTATGAGCAGTTCTTC
clone size: .; V gene: TRBV7-2; J gene: TRBJ2-3; CDR3 length: 12; D gene: .; CDR3 protein: CASSTRTDTQYF; CDR3 DNA: TGTGCCAGCAGCACCCGCACAGATACGCAGTATTTT
clone size: .; V gene: TRBV10-1; J gene: TRBJ2-5; CDR3 length: 14; D gene: .; CDR3 protein: CASSESGKPETQYF; CDR3 DNA: TGCGCCAGCAGTGAGTCCGGGAAACCTGAGACCCAGTACTTC
clone size: .; V gene: TRBV15; J gene: TRBJ2-1; CDR3 length: 16; D gene: TRBD1; CDR3 protein: CATSRDYGTGGNEQFF; CDR3 DNA: TGTGCCACCAGCAGAGATTACGGGACAGGGGGCAATGAGCAGTTCTTC
clone size: few; V gene: TRBV12-3/TRBV12-4; J gene: TRBJ2-5; CDR3 length: 13; D gene: .; CDR3 protein: CASSLANGETQYF; CDR3 DNA: TGTGCCAGCAGTTTAGCTAATGGGGAGACCCAGTACTTC